Below are 30 T cell receptor beta chains sequenced from a single sample in a study of blood T cell repertoires in COVID-19. This table comes from immunoSEQ multiplex PCR, and its TCRdb copy is limited to in-frame clones, with some not included. Here the sample spans about 170,000 clones, roughly 86% being singletons. The sample consisted of peripheral blood. All receptors derive from an elderly woman in a cohort sampled during active or convalescent COVID-19.

V is TRBV19 and J is TRBJ1-2, with TRBD1 identical over 9 bases. After removal of 3 bases from V and 6 bases from J, the junction contained 11 bases not matched to a gene. The germline V gene encodes CDR1 LNHDA and CDR2 SQIVND (reference sequence). This CDR3 has 16 amino acids. CDR3 DNA: TGTGCCAGTAGTATCGGACAGGGGAGAACTAAGGATGGCTACACCTTC. Translating gives CASSIGQGRTKDGYTF. The full variable domain, in which reference TRBV19 and TRBJ1-2 provide the parts outside the CDR3, is DGGITQSPKYLFRKEGQNVTLSCEQNLNHDAMYWYRQDPGQGLRLIYYSQIVNDFQKGDIAEGYSVSREKKESFPLTVTSAQKNPTAFYLCASSIGQGRTKDGYTFGSGTRLTVV.

The chain employs TRBV11-3 and TRBJ1-1, with a weak D call TRBD1 (5 bases). Germline CDR1 and CDR2: SGHNT and YENEEA. CDR3 length equals 13 residues. Trimming shortened V by 3 bases and J by 1 base, and 6 bases separated the two germline ends. This CDR3 is CASSFDRNTEAFF. The CDR3 region has the DNA TGTGCCAGCAGCTTCGACAGGAACACTGAAGCTTTCTTT.

The chain couples TRBV4-3 to TRBJ2-7; the D gene is possibly TRBD1 (5 bases). The CDR3 is 15 residues long. The V and J ends lost 5 bases and 1 base respectively, with 15 bases between them. The germline V gene has CDR1 LGHNA and CDR2 YSLEER. The CDR3 is CASSSRASGSYEQYF. The CDR3 DNA reads TGCGCCAGCAGCTCCCGGGCGTCAGGGTCCTACGAGCAGTACTTC.

The gene calls are TRBV5-1 and TRBJ2-3; a possible D gene is TRBD2 (6 bases). The CDR3 covers 16 residues. The ends were cut back, 7 bases at V and 6 bases at J, with 24 bases in the middle. Germline CDR1 is SGHRS and CDR2 is YFSETQ. This CDR3 reads CASGNIGRLASDTQYF. The CDR3 coding sequence is TGCGCCAGCGGGAATATCGGACGGCTAGCGTCGGATACGCAGTATTTT.

The rearrangement uses TRBV6-1 and TRBJ2-1; 8 nucleotides agree with TRBD1. CDR3 length: 13 amino acids. J was trimmed by 9 bases and V by 3 bases; bases with no gene match: 4. Germline V gives CDR1 MNHNS, CDR2 SASEGT. The DNA for the CDR3 is TGTGCCAGCAGTGAGTGGACAGGGCCTGAGCAGTTCTTC. As protein: CASSEWTGPEQFF.

The chain employs TRBV5-1 and TRBJ1-2; 8 bases line up with TRBD1. This CDR3 contains 15 residues. CDR1 is SGHRS and CDR2 is YFSETQ in the germline V gene. Trimming at V came to 6 bases and at J to 4 bases, leaving 11 bases not matched to a gene. CDR3 DNA sequence: TGCGCCAGCACCGCCGTGAGCGACAGGGGCTATGGCTACACCTTC. Translated: CASTAVSDRGYGYTF.

The chain links TRBV6-5 to TRBJ2-5, with TRBD1 matching over 9 bases. Germline CDR1 is MNHEY and CDR2 is SVGAGI. The trim removed 5 bases at V and 3 bases at J, leaving 1 base unmatched. The CDR3 consists of 13 residues. The CDR3 DNA reads TGTGCCAGCAGTCGGACAGGGGAAGAGACCCAGTACTTC. Amino acids: CASSRTGEETQYF.

This clone was observed once. This rearrangement joins TRBV27 to TRBJ2-7; 10 nucleotides align to TRBD1. Germline CDR1 MNHEY, CDR2 SMNVEV (reference sequence). The CDR3 loop spans 16 amino acids. Germline trimming cut 5 bases from V and 0 bases from J; bases unmatched to any gene: 7. The CDR3, as DNA: TGTGCCAGCAGTCGGGACAGGGGATTGAGCTCCTACGAGCAGTACTTC. Translation: CASSRDRGLSSYEQYF.

CDR3 DNA: TGTGCCAGCAGCATGACAGGGCCAGACACCATATATTTT. Translating gives CASSMTGPDTIYF. The gene calls are TRBV2 and TRBJ1-3, with 7 bases lining up with TRBD1. The CDR3 spans 13 residues. The germline V gene has CDR1 SNHLY and CDR2 FYNNEI. V gave up 6 bases and J gave up 8 bases; unmatched junction bases: 7.

As DNA, the CDR3 is TGCGCCAGCAGCCAAGATCAGGCAGGCTCTGGAAACACCATATATTTT. It specifies CASSQDQAGSGNTIYF. This chain connects TRBV4-3 to TRBJ1-3; D uncertain. Germline CDR1 and CDR2: LGHNA and YSLEER. The germline V and J ends were trimmed by 0 bases and 0 bases, with 9 bases remaining between them. This CDR3 spans 16 amino acids.

About this clone itself: Other nucleotide sequences in the sample specify the same CDR3. The rearrangement uses TRBV6-5 and TRBJ1-3; D call uncertain. Trimming removed 0 bases from V and 0 bases from J, with 6 bases in between. CDR1 and CDR2 (germline): MNHEY, SVGAGI. This CDR3 spans 15 amino acids. DNA for the CDR3: TGTGCCAGCAGTTACTCGAGGGACTCTGGAAACACCATATATTTT. This translates into CASSYSRDSGNTIYF.

The J gene is TRBJ1-4, the V gene TRBV27, with D hard to call. Deletions cut 4 bases from V and 7 bases from J, with 7 bases between. Germline CDR1 reads MNHEY; CDR2 reads SMNVEV (reference sequence). The CDR3 is 12 residues long. The CDR3 region has the DNA TGTGCCAGCAGTTCCGGCGGTGAAAAACTGTTTTTT. It yields the protein CASSSGGEKLFF.

The chain links TRBV6-5 to TRBJ1-5; D is uncertain. The germline CDR1 and CDR2 sequences are MNHEY and SVGAGI. The CDR3 loop spans 13 amino acids. V was pared by 6 bases and J by 3 bases, with 9 bases between. The CDR3 nucleotides read TGTGCCAGCAGGGTAGCACACAATCAGCCCCAGCATTTT. Protein product: CASRVAHNQPQHF.

This sequence joins TRBV5-5 and TRBJ1-6; D remains ambiguous. The CDR3 runs to 15 residues. V gave up 2 bases and J gave up 7 bases, with 13 bases separating them. CDR1 SGHKS and CDR2 YYEKEE come from the germline V gene (reference sequence). The CDR3 sequence: CASSLSRFRNSPLHF. The CDR3 nucleotides are TGTGCCAGCAGCTTATCCAGGTTCCGGAATTCACCCCTCCACTTT. The complete variable domain, with remaining parts taken from reference TRBV5-5 and TRBJ1-6, reads DAGVTQSPTHLIKTRGQQVTLRCSPISGHKSVSWYQQVLGQGPQFIFQYYEKEERGRGNFPDRFSARQFPNYSSELNVNALLLGDSALYLCASSLSRFRNSPLHFGNGTRLTVT.

The V call is TRBV27, the J call TRBJ2-7, with D possibly matching TRBD1 (5 bases). This CDR3 is built from 14 residues. Trimming stripped 2 bases from V and 3 bases from J, with 11 bases between. CDR1 is MNHEY, CDR2 SMNVEV, per germline (reference sequence). The CDR3 DNA reads TGTGCCAGCAGTTTACAAGGGGTGAACTACGAGCAGTACTTC. Encoded protein: CASSLQGVNYEQYF.

This chain uses TRBV18 with TRBJ2-7; D possibly corresponds to TRBD2 (7 bases). Trimming removed 5 bases at V and 3 bases at J, with 14 bases between. Germline CDR1 reads KGHSH; CDR2 reads LQKENI. The CDR3 is 14 amino acids. The CDR3 loop reads CASSAGGHSYEQYV. CDR3 bases: TGTGCCAGCTCAGCCGGGGGGCACAGCTACGAGCAGTACGTC.

The chain is built from TRBV7-2 and TRBJ1-1; D ambiguous. Germline CDR1 is SGHTA and CDR2 is FQGNSA. This CDR3 has 11 residues. Trimming cost V 3 bases and J 3 bases, with 2 bases left between them. The CDR3 reads CASSFDTEAFF. The CDR3 nucleotides are TGTGCCAGCAGCTTCGACACTGAAGCTTTCTTT.

This chain uses TRBV12-5 with TRBJ1-2; D perhaps matches TRBD1 (6 bases). Trimming shortened V by 3 bases and J by 4 bases, and 9 bases separated the two germline ends. Germline CDR1 reads LGHNT; CDR2 reads FRNRAP. The CDR3 runs 13 residues. For the CDR3, the DNA is TGTGCTAGTGGTTTAAGGGGGACCTATGGCTACACCTTC. This codes for CASGLRGTYGYTF.

The J gene is TRBJ1-2, the V gene TRBV11-3; weak D call: TRBD1 (6 bases). Looked up from germline, CDR1 is SGHNT and CDR2 is YENEEA. The CDR3 has 13 amino acids. With 5 bases removed from V and 6 bases from J, the gap between germline ends came to 13 bases. CDR3 residues: CASSRAGGDGYTF. The CDR3 DNA reads TGTGCCAGCAGCCGCGCGGGGGGCGATGGCTACACCTTC.

The V and J genes are TRBV5-1 and TRBJ2-3, with 9 bases matching TRBD2. Germline V gene lookup returns CDR1 SGHRS and CDR2 YFSETQ. The CDR3 sequence is 15 residues long. J gave up 0 bases and V 3 bases, and 2 bases lay outside the gene matches. CDR3 coding DNA: TGCGCCAGCAGCTCGACTAGCGGTAGCACAGATACGCAGTATTTT. Amino acid sequence: CASSSTSGSTDTQYF. The full variable domain, completed using reference TRBV5-1 and TRBJ2-3, is KAGVTQTPRYLIKTRGQQVTLSCSPISGHRSVSWYQQTPGQGLQFLFEYFSETQRNKGNFPGRFSGRQFSNSRSEMNVSTLELGDSALYLCASSSTSGSTDTQYFGPGTRLTVL.

V usage is TRBV6-6 and J usage is TRBJ2-2, with D perhaps TRBD1 (6 bases). Trimming shortened V by 4 bases and J by 3 bases, and 12 bases separated the two germline ends. Germline CDR1 is MNHNY and CDR2 is SVGAGI (reference sequence). The CDR3 has 15 residues. This CDR3 reads CASSSGDRYTGELFF. CDR3 sequence (DNA): TGTGCCAGCAGTTCAGGGGATAGATACACCGGGGAGCTGTTTTTT.

This chain links TRBV2 with TRBJ2-3; TRBD1 matches 7 bases. Germline trimming cut 4 bases from V and 6 bases from J; bases unmatched to any gene: 13. This CDR3 region has 16 residues. Per germline, CDR1 SNHLY and CDR2 FYNNEI. The chain's CDR3 is CASSGRDSIRKDTQYF. The CDR3 nucleotides read TGTGCCAGCAGTGGTCGGGACAGCATTAGAAAGGATACGCAGTATTTT.

V gene TRBV5-5 combines with J gene TRBJ1-2; possible D gene TRBD1, 5 bases. The CDR3 runs to 14 residues. The germline V and J ends were trimmed by 2 bases and 7 bases, with 15 bases remaining between them. The germline V gene has CDR1 SGHKS and CDR2 YYEKEE (reference sequence). As DNA, the CDR3 is TGTGCCAGCAGCTTAAAGGGGCTGGTGGGTGGCTACACCTTC. Encoded protein: CASSLKGLVGGYTF.

The chain is built from TRBV10-2 and TRBJ2-7, with TRBD2 as a possible D gene (5 bases). Trimming stripped 2 bases from V and 0 bases from J, with 20 bases between. This CDR3 has 18 amino acids. The V gene's germline CDR1 is WSHSY and CDR2 SAAADI. This CDR3 is CASSEGGRWARSSYEQYV. For the CDR3, the DNA is TGCGCCAGCAGTGAGGGAGGACGCTGGGCCAGGAGCTCCTACGAGCAGTACGTC.

This chain joins TRBV5-1 and TRBJ2-2, with D uncertain. Germline V gene lookup returns CDR1 SGHRS and CDR2 YFSETQ. The V end was cut by 2 bases, the J end by 0 bases, with 8 bases between. The CDR3 contains 15 residues. Here the CDR3 reads CASSFWAANTGELFF. The CDR3 DNA is TGCGCCAGCAGCTTTTGGGCAGCGAACACCGGGGAGCTGTTTTTT.

This chain links TRBV9 with TRBJ2-5; 9 bases align to TRBD1. CDR1 is SGDLS, CDR2 YYNGEE, per germline. This CDR3 comprises 13 residues. V was pared by 6 bases and J by 3 bases, with 3 bases of the junction left unmatched. The CDR3 here is CASNRQGEETQYF. The DNA for the CDR3 is TGTGCCAGCAACCGACAGGGGGAAGAGACCCAGTACTTC.

The chain combines TRBV28 with TRBJ1-5, with TRBD1 as a possible D gene (5 bases). This CDR3 comprises 13 residues. Looked up from germline, CDR1 is MDHEN and CDR2 is SYDVKM. Trimming left V 6 bases short and J 8 bases short, with 14 bases between. The CDR3 region is CASSEGTQKPQHF. The CDR3 nucleotides are TGTGCCAGCAGCGAGGGGACTCAAAAGCCCCAGCATTTT.

This chain joins TRBV28 and TRBJ1-3, with no clear D. The V end was cut by 3 bases, the J end by 0 bases, with 9 bases between. The CDR3 totals 15 residues. Germline V lookup: CDR1 MDHEN, CDR2 SYDVKM. Here the CDR3 reads CASSFGLSSGNTIYF. The CDR3 region has the DNA TGTGCCAGCAGTTTCGGACTCAGCTCTGGAAACACCATATATTTT.

This clone was picked up a small number of times. The gene calls are TRBV11-2 and TRBJ2-1; TRBD2 aligns across 9 bases. The V segment lost 1 base and the J segment 4 bases; nucleotides outside the gene matches: 14. The length of the CDR3 is 19 residues. The V gene's germline CDR1 is SGHAT and CDR2 FQNNGV. The CDR3 spells CASSLVGEITGLAYNEQFF. For the CDR3, the DNA is TGTGCCAGCAGCTTAGTAGGGGAAATCACGGGACTAGCTTACAATGAGCAGTTCTTC.

The chain has TRBV19 and TRBJ1-4; 7 bases are a match to TRBD1. Germline V lookup: CDR1 LNHDA, CDR2 SQIVND (reference sequence). J was trimmed by 5 bases and V by 3 bases; bases with no gene match: 15. CDR3 size: 18 residues. CDR3 DNA: TGTGCCAGTAGTATGGGACCCAAATTGGGACAGAAGAATGAAAAACTGTTTTTT. Its translation: CASSMGPKLGQKNEKLFF.